Listed here is a single T cell receptor (beta chain). Antigen unknown. The sample originates from a study of graft-versus-host responses after intestinal transplantation. Background on the study: Recipients underwent multivisceral, liver-intestinal, or isolated intestinal transplants. Once they had received anti-thymocyte globulin induction, all recipients took tacrolimus and steroids for about 3 years.

Germline CDR1 is SEHNR and CDR2 is FQNEAQ (reference sequence). The CDR3 is made up of 10 amino acids. Trimming removed 10 bases at V and 8 bases at J, with 11 bases between. Study results and caveats: GvH clone levels peaked in circulation, and this peak was associated with early post-transplant HvG declines.

Method: immunoSEQ multiplex PCR; TCRdb's copy keeps in-frame clones and lacks some. The sample contains around 97,000 clones, approximately 94% of which appear only once. This specimen consisted of unstimulated CD8+ T cells sorted from spleen or lymph node cells, obtained before intestinal transplant. V gene TRBV7-9 combines with J gene TRBJ1-2; no definite D call. The receptor comes from a human donor who received an intestinal transplant. This CDR3 is CATLSKGYTF. DNA for the CDR3: TGTGCCACACTAAGTAAAGGCTACACCTTC.